This T cell receptor (beta chain) appears in the sequencing data of a study of T cell responses to AZD1222 COVID-19 vaccine. The CDR3 runs 16 residues. Trimming removed 5 bases from V and 0 bases from J, with 13 bases in between. Germline CDR1 SGHNT, CDR2 YENEEA. Measured with immunoSEQ multiplex PCR; TCRdb has only the in-frame clones, and not every one. The repertoire holds tens of thousands of clones, with roughly 90% as singletons. This sequence originates from an adult in good health. Sequences were derived from peripheral blood, sampled on day 0 of AZD1222 vaccination. This sequence joins TRBV11-3 and TRBJ2-2; tentatively, D is TRBD2 (7 bases). This chain's CDR3 is CASSLLGGPNTGELFF. The CDR3, as DNA: TGTGCCAGCAGCCTTTTGGGGGGGCCGAACACCGGGGAGCTGTTTTTT. Full variable domain (missing parts from reference TRBV11-3 and TRBJ2-2): EAGVVQSPRYKIIEKKQPVAFWCNPISGHNTLYWYLQNLGQGPELLIRYENEEAVDDSQLPKDRFSAERLKGVDSTLKIQPAELGDSAVYLCASSLLGGPNTGELFFGEGSRLTVL.